This entry concerns a single T cell receptor beta chain. There are a few counts of this clone. Which antigen it targets is not known. One base away there is no much larger clone; base qualities are not given. TCRbeta CDR3 regions were amplified from genomic DNA using the immunoSEQ Assay, a bias-controlled multiplex PCR. The authors processed their data as follows. Nucleated cell counts per sample were estimated from amplification of reference gene primers within the assay. Sequence reads were collapsed and filtered to measure the absolute abundance of every unique TCRbeta CDR3 rearrangement. Productive Simpson clonality was computed per sample as the square root of Simpson's diversity index over productive rearrangements. The source is immuneACCESS, and TCRdb retained only in-frame sequences with V and J called. Part of the clones is not carried over; for the studies checked, unresolved V genes explain less than half of this, and the remainder is unexplained. That table supplies the V and J calls and clone size; D and trimming were determined from the DNA. The sample records roughly 120,000 clones, 85% to 90% of which are singletons. The ten largest account for 0.7% to 0.9% of the sample.

The germline V gene provides CDR1 KGHDR and CDR2 SFDVKD. The CDR3 runs 12 residues from the cysteine to the phenylalanine. Only the CDR3 DNA is retained, 36 bases long and in frame from the first base. V drops 9 bases and J drops 9 bases, leaving 11 bases in between. This sample was included in a study of blood T cell repertoires in COVID-19 (dated by TCRdb to the early 2020s). Describing the broader study: The collaborator samples originated in the United States, Italy and Spain and spanned the acute and convalescent phases of COVID-19. The prospective study material was composed of cDNA or gDNA derived from T cells, B-cell-depleted T cells, or PBMCs. The sample metadata nearly always contained a de-identified subject ID, COVID-19 status, age in years and sex. Samples were obtained from the ongoing ImmuneRACE study (first 160 participants) and from approximately 1,200 subjects provided by 6 global collaborators. The dataset comprised deeply sampled blood TCRbeta repertoires from subjects exposed to, actively infected with, or recovered from COVID-19. A freely available public database, intended as a resource for researchers studying the immune response to SARS-CoV-2, is where the repertoires were released. Where HLA class I and class II types were available, the types were taken from metadata supplied by the sample provider, not from assay-based typing.

Collaborating institutions collected whole blood in K2EDTA tubes following their own protocols. Collaborator samples were shipped for TCRbeta analysis as frozen whole blood, isolated PBMCs, or DNA extracted from either sample type. Study-wide findings and limitations: The quantity of clinical and demographic metadata differed by source and by participant and was supplied without curation.

The sequence came from a woman between 45 and 60 years old with active or convalescent COVID-19. Sequences were obtained from peripheral blood. This receptor chain uses TRBV24-1 and TRBJ1-6, and the D gene may be TRBD1, 5 bases matching. The sequenced DNA: TGTGCCACCGGCTCCCAGGGTTCACCCCTCCACTTT. Translation gives CATGSQGSPLHF.